The rows below give T cell receptor beta chains drawn from one sample of a study of cytomegalovirus exposure and HLA in healthy donors. Libraries were prepared by immunoSEQ multiplex PCR; TCRdb keeps only in-frame clonotypes and omits some of them. The sample records about 120,000 clones, around 70% being singletons. What was sequenced was PBMCs. Every receptor here comes from a young man in good health and CMV-seropositive. The CDR3 runs from the conserved cysteine through the conserved F or W. Fields, in order: D gene, CDR3 length, J gene, V gene, clone size, CDR3 DNA, CDR3 protein. A D gene is named only where the DNA matches it firmly. Clone size is stated in some rows and not others, as once, few, many or a class when expanded.

d_call: TRBD2
cdr3_length: 12
j_call: TRBJ2-1
v_call: TRBV13
clone_size: few
cdr3_nt: TGTGCCAGCAGCGTGACTAGCGGGAGACCGTTCTTC
cdr3_aa: CASSVTSGRPFF

d_call: .
cdr3_length: 16
j_call: TRBJ1-1
v_call: TRBV19
clone_size: .
cdr3_nt: TGTGCCAGTAGTATTTCTTCGCGAGGGAGAGACACTGAAGCTTTCTTT
cdr3_aa: CASSISSRGRDTEAFF

d_call: .
cdr3_length: 14
j_call: TRBJ1-2
v_call: TRBV6-1
clone_size: .
cdr3_nt: TGTGCCAGCAGTGAAGATGACAGCCGACGGGGCTACACCTTC
cdr3_aa: CASSEDDSRRGYTF

d_call: TRBD1
cdr3_length: 15
j_call: TRBJ1-5
v_call: TRBV28
clone_size: .
cdr3_nt: TGTGCCAGCAGTCCCATGACAGGGTACAATCAGCCCCAGCATTTT
cdr3_aa: CASSPMTGYNQPQHF

d_call: TRBD2
cdr3_length: 16
j_call: TRBJ2-7
v_call: TRBV12-5
clone_size: .
cdr3_nt: TGTGCTAGTGGTTTAGTTTTCAGCGGGAGCTCCTACGAGCAGTACTTC
cdr3_aa: CASGLVFSGSSYEQYF

d_call: TRBD2
cdr3_length: 17
j_call: TRBJ2-2
v_call: TRBV2
clone_size: .
cdr3_nt: TGTGCCAGCTGGGGGGCTAGCGGGAGGGTTAACACCGGGGAGCTGTTTTTT
cdr3_aa: CASWGASGRVNTGELFF

d_call: .
cdr3_length: 11
j_call: TRBJ1-1
v_call: TRBV6-6
clone_size: .
cdr3_nt: TGTGCCAGCAGTTCACACCGTGAAGCTTTCTTT
cdr3_aa: CASSSHREAFF

d_call: TRBD2
cdr3_length: 15
j_call: TRBJ2-3
v_call: TRBV7-9
clone_size: .
cdr3_nt: TGTGCCAGCACCTACCCAGCGGGAGGCGCAGATACGCAGTATTTT
cdr3_aa: CASTYPAGGADTQYF

d_call: TRBD2
cdr3_length: 19
j_call: TRBJ2-2
v_call: TRBV19
clone_size: .
cdr3_nt: TGTGCCAGTAGAAAGAGGACTAGCGGGAGTTACGCGGGCACCGGGGAGCTGTTTTTT
cdr3_aa: CASRKRTSGSYAGTGELFF

d_call: .
cdr3_length: 14
j_call: TRBJ2-5
v_call: TRBV11-2
clone_size: .
cdr3_nt: TGTGCCAGCAGCCGTGGGGGGGCACAAGAGACCCAGTACTTC
cdr3_aa: CASSRGGAQETQYF

d_call: TRBD2
cdr3_length: 15
j_call: TRBJ2-1
v_call: TRBV7-9
clone_size: once
cdr3_nt: TGTGCCAGCAGCTTAAAACTAGCGGGAGAGGGTGAGCAGTTCTTC
cdr3_aa: CASSLKLAGEGEQFF

d_call: .
cdr3_length: 14
j_call: TRBJ1-5
v_call: TRBV6-4
clone_size: .
cdr3_nt: TGTGCCAGCAGTGTTTGGGCAGGGGATCAGCCCCAGCATTTT
cdr3_aa: CASSVWAGDQPQHF

d_call: TRBD1
cdr3_length: 16
j_call: TRBJ1-5
v_call: TRBV5-1
clone_size: .
cdr3_nt: TGCGCCAGCAGCTTCTCCGGGACAGGGCTCAATCAGCCCCAGCATTTT
cdr3_aa: CASSFSGTGLNQPQHF

d_call: TRBD2
cdr3_length: 14
j_call: TRBJ2-7
v_call: TRBV18
clone_size: .
cdr3_nt: TGTGCCAGCTCAAGCCAGCGGGAGGGCGGTGTGCAGTACTTC
cdr3_aa: CASSSQREGGVQYF

d_call: .
cdr3_length: 17
j_call: TRBJ2-3
v_call: TRBV11-3
clone_size: .
cdr3_nt: TGTGCCAGCAGCTTAGGGCGGGACAGCCACAGCACAGATACGCAGTATTTT
cdr3_aa: CASSLGRDSHSTDTQYF

d_call: .
cdr3_length: 14
j_call: TRBJ2-7
v_call: TRBV7-6
clone_size: .
cdr3_nt: TGTGCCAGCAGCAAAACCAGGGTTTCCTACGAGCAGTACTTC
cdr3_aa: CASSKTRVSYEQYF

d_call: .
cdr3_length: 14
j_call: TRBJ2-5
v_call: TRBV11-1
clone_size: .
cdr3_nt: TGTGCCACCTCCAGGGCAGGTTCACAAGAGACCCAGTACTTC
cdr3_aa: CATSRAGSQETQYF

d_call: .
cdr3_length: 14
j_call: TRBJ1-3
v_call: TRBV6-5
clone_size: .
cdr3_nt: TGTGCCAGCAGTTACGGGGGCAGCCGAAACACCATATATTTT
cdr3_aa: CASSYGGSRNTIYF

d_call: TRBD1
cdr3_length: 15
j_call: TRBJ2-7
v_call: TRBV5-1
clone_size: .
cdr3_nt: TGCGCCAGCAGCCCAGGGACAGGGTGGTCCTACGAGCAGTACTTC
cdr3_aa: CASSPGTGWSYEQYF

d_call: .
cdr3_length: 14
j_call: TRBJ2-2
v_call: TRBV5-1
clone_size: .
cdr3_nt: TGCGCCAGCAGCTTACAAATAGCAGCCGGGGAGCTGTTTTTT
cdr3_aa: CASSLQIAAGELFF

d_call: TRBD2
cdr3_length: 14
j_call: TRBJ2-5
v_call: TRBV5-1
clone_size: .
cdr3_nt: TGCGCCAGCAGCTTTACTAGCGGCCAAGAGACCCAGTACTTC
cdr3_aa: CASSFTSGQETQYF

d_call: .
cdr3_length: 12
j_call: TRBJ2-1
v_call: TRBV28
clone_size: .
cdr3_nt: TGTGCCAGCGATACAGCCTACAATGAGCAGTTCTTC
cdr3_aa: CASDTAYNEQFF

d_call: .
cdr3_length: 14
j_call: TRBJ1-1
v_call: TRBV6-5
clone_size: .
cdr3_nt: TGTGCCAGCAGTTACTCAGGAGGAGACACTGAAGCTTTCTTT
cdr3_aa: CASSYSGGDTEAFF

d_call: TRBD2
cdr3_length: 20
j_call: TRBJ2-5
v_call: TRBV14
clone_size: .
cdr3_nt: TGTGCCAGCAGCCAAGCCGGGACTAGCGGGAGGGCCGGGGGGGAAGAGACCCAGTACTTC
cdr3_aa: CASSQAGTSGRAGGEETQYF

d_call: .
cdr3_length: 15
j_call: TRBJ2-5
v_call: TRBV11-1
clone_size: .
cdr3_nt: TGTGCCAGCAGCTCGGGGTCTTCAGGGGCAGAGACCCAGTACTTC
cdr3_aa: CASSSGSSGAETQYF

d_call: .
cdr3_length: 16
j_call: TRBJ1-5
v_call: TRBV6-1
clone_size: .
cdr3_nt: TGTGCCAGCAGTGAAGAGAACGGGTGGGGGGTTCAGCCCCAGCATTTT
cdr3_aa: CASSEENGWGVQPQHF

d_call: TRBD2
cdr3_length: 13
j_call: TRBJ2-1
v_call: TRBV29-1
clone_size: few
cdr3_nt: TGCAGCGAACTAGCGGGAGGGAACAATGAGCAGTTCTTC
cdr3_aa: CSELAGGNNEQFF

d_call: .
cdr3_length: 13
j_call: TRBJ2-5
v_call: TRBV5-1
clone_size: few
cdr3_nt: TGCGCCAGCAGCGGGAGGACGGGGGAGACCCAGTACTTC
cdr3_aa: CASSGRTGETQYF

d_call: .
cdr3_length: 15
j_call: TRBJ1-3
v_call: TRBV7-9
clone_size: .
cdr3_nt: TGTGCCAGCAGCTGGGGGGGGGTAGGCGGAAACACCATATATTTT
cdr3_aa: CASSWGGVGGNTIYF

d_call: .
cdr3_length: 16
j_call: TRBJ2-7
v_call: TRBV7-9
clone_size: .
cdr3_nt: TGTGCCAGCAGCTTAAGAATGGACACGAGTGCCTACGAGCAGTACTTC
cdr3_aa: CASSLRMDTSAYEQYF

d_call: TRBD1
cdr3_length: 16
j_call: TRBJ2-1
v_call: TRBV5-1
clone_size: few
cdr3_nt: TGCGCCAGCAGCCAGGACAGGGCTCGCTCCTACAATGAGCAGTTCTTC
cdr3_aa: CASSQDRARSYNEQFF

d_call: .
cdr3_length: 15
j_call: TRBJ2-1
v_call: TRBV7-3
clone_size: .
cdr3_nt: TGTGCCAGCAGCCCCTGGGGGACAATGGGGAATGAGCAGTTCTTC
cdr3_aa: CASSPWGTMGNEQFF

d_call: .
cdr3_length: 15
j_call: TRBJ1-2
v_call: TRBV7-9
clone_size: .
cdr3_nt: TGTGCCAGCAGCTTAGTCCGGGACACCATCTATGGCTACACCTTC
cdr3_aa: CASSLVRDTIYGYTF